This record covers a single T cell receptor (beta chain). Antigen: not known. This sample is drawn from a study of shared clonotypes between healthy human individuals. Overall study context: The plates for each donor numbered three CD4 naive, three CD4 memory, two CD8 naive and one CD8 memory.

Study-wide results and limits: Approximately 5% was the fraction of naive CD4 clonotypes found shared across a few donors. Clonotypes shared by all four donors outscored non-shared clonotypes in generation probability.

Naive CD8 cells, CD45RO-negative and positively selected for CCR7, excluded terminally differentiated effector memory CD45RA+ cells. Per the germline V gene, CDR1 is SGDLS and CDR2 is YYNGEE. J lost 4 bases, V lost 0 bases, and 5 bases had no gene match. The CDR3 extends over 15 amino acids. Clones were read by immunoSEQ multiplex PCR, and TCRdb kept only the in-frame ones, dropping some. The top ten clones hold 24% of a sample with some 800,000 clones, roughly 92% of them seen once. The specimen sequenced was naive CD8+ T cells sorted from blood. The chain links TRBV9 to TRBJ2-3, with 7 bases identical to TRBD1. The clonotype originates from a man aged 25 to 45 in good health. CDR3 residues: CASSVDLGGADTQYF. The CDR3 DNA follows: TGTGCCAGCAGCGTAGATCTAGGGGGCGCAGATACGCAGTATTTT.